These T cell receptor beta chains were read from a single sample in a study of Ad26.COV2.S vaccination and SARS-CoV-2 variants. Some clones are missing from TCRdb's copy, which holds only in-frame ones; the method was immunoSEQ multiplex PCR. The sample holds some 640,000 clones; about 90% are singletons and the top ten take approximately 1.5%. The sample in question was peripheral blood, obtained in a trial of Ad26.COV2.S vaccine versus placebo. Source of these receptors: a person between 18 and 65 years old who received the Ad26.COV2.S COVID-19 vaccine or a placebo. Each CDR3 is given with its conserved first and last residue. D genes are given only for firm matches. Rows give clone size only sometimes, using once, few, many, or a class for an expanded clone.

TRBV10-3	TRBJ2-7	.	TRBD1	CAISESQDRGGEQYF	TGTGCCATCAGTGAGTCGCAGGACAGGGGAGGCGAGCAGTACTTC
TRBV3-1/TRBV3-2	TRBJ2-1	.	TRBD2	CASSLHSGRSYNEQFF	TGTGCCAGCAGCCTTCATAGCGGGAGGTCCTACAATGAGCAGTTCTTC
TRBV7-2	TRBJ2-5	.	.	CASSSDPFVKTQYF	TGTGCCAGCAGCTCCGATCCGTTCGTTAAGACCCAGTACTTC
TRBV9	TRBJ2-1	.	.	CASSPWSTYNEQFF	TGTGCCAGCAGCCCGTGGTCCACCTACAATGAGCAGTTCTTC
TRBV5-4	TRBJ1-2	once	.	CASSETGTSYGYTF	TGTGCCAGCAGCGAAACCGGGACAAGCTATGGCTACACCTTC
TRBV10-1	TRBJ1-1	.	.	CASSESGRNTEAFF	TGCGCCAGCAGTGAGTCGGGACGGAACACTGAAGCTTTCTTT
TRBV27	TRBJ2-3	.	.	CASSLKGGRTDTQYF	TGTGCCAGCAGTCTCAAGGGGGGGCGGACAGATACGCAGTATTTT
TRBV6-5	TRBJ1-1	.	.	CASSYSKQGSTEAFF	TGTGCCAGCAGTTACTCGAAACAGGGCAGTACTGAAGCTTTCTTT
TRBV19	TRBJ2-7	.	.	CASSAQTSYEQYF	TGTGCCAGTAGTGCCCAGACATCCTACGAGCAGTACTTC
TRBV6-5	TRBJ1-2	.	.	CASTGWAAGGYTF	TGTGCCAGCACTGGCTGGGCAGCGGGTGGCTACACCTTC
TRBV10-1	TRBJ2-7	few	TRBD2	CASSYGGSISEQYF	TGCGCCAGCAGTTATGGCGGGAGCATCAGCGAGCAGTACTTC
TRBV20-1	TRBJ2-3	.	.	CSASWVSDTQYF	TGCAGTGCTAGTTGGGTATCAGATACGCAGTATTTT
TRBV27	TRBJ2-7	.	TRBD2	CASSLSPTSPYEQYF	TGTGCCAGCAGTTTATCCCCGACTAGCCCCTACGAGCAGTACTTC
TRBV14	TRBJ1-1	.	.	CASSQGRDSEAFF	TGTGCCAGCAGCCAAGGTCGGGATTCTGAAGCTTTCTTT
TRBV30	TRBJ2-7	.	.	CAWERAPHGEQYF	TGTGCCTGGGAAAGGGCACCCCACGGTGAGCAGTACTTC
TRBV10-3	TRBJ2-5	many	TRBD1	CAISAPDRGQETQYF	TGTGCCATCAGTGCCCCGGACAGGGGGCAAGAGACCCAGTACTTC
TRBV6-5	TRBJ1-4	.	TRBD1	CASSYGTENEKLFF	TGTGCCAGCAGTTACGGGACAGAAAATGAAAAACTGTTTTTT
TRBV6-5	TRBJ2-7	.	TRBD2	CASSYTRLAAYEQYF	TGTGCCAGCAGTTACACCAGACTAGCGGCCTACGAGCAGTACTTC
TRBV6-5	TRBJ1-1	.	TRBD1	CASSLLGTENTEAFF	TGTGCCAGCAGTTTACTCGGGACAGAGAACACTGAAGCTTTCTTT
TRBV9	TRBJ1-6	.	TRBD1	CASSVAAGGINSPLHF	TGTGCCAGCAGCGTAGCTGCAGGGGGAATTAATTCACCCCTCCACTTT
TRBV27	TRBJ2-7	.	.	CASSSWGAGNYEQYF	TGTGCCAGCAGTTCTTGGGGGGCCGGAAACTACGAGCAGTACTTC
TRBV5-6	TRBJ1-3	.	.	CASSFSGLSGNTIYF	TGTGCCAGCAGCTTTTCAGGGCTATCTGGAAACACCATATATTTT